A single sample gave rise to the 8 T cell receptor beta chains below, sequenced in a study of T cells in localized non-small cell lung cancer. Some clones are missing from TCRdb's copy, which holds only in-frame ones; the method was immunoSEQ multiplex PCR. The sample lists some 82,000 clones, 80% occurring once. Sequenced material: PBMCs, taken before any cancer treatment. These receptors were taken from a man between 40 and 70 years old with stage II squamous cell lung carcinoma.

As concerns this clone: The sample has other DNA sequences that encode this CDR3 too. This chain uses TRBV6-1 with TRBJ2-7; D is unclear. Trimming took off 7 bases at V and 1 base at J, with 11 bases between the two ends. Looked up from germline, CDR1 is MNHNS and CDR2 is SASEGT. The CDR3 consists of 13 residues. The CDR3 region is CASTLGESYEQYF. As DNA, the CDR3 is TGTGCCAGCACCCTTGGTGAATCCTACGAGCAGTACTTC.

This clone was counted a few times. This chain links TRBV19 with TRBJ2-5, with 14 nucleotides matching TRBD2. CDR1 LNHDA and CDR2 SQIVND come from the germline V gene (reference sequence). V shed 4 bases, J shed 1 base, and the junction held 2 bases outside the gene matches. The CDR3 loop spans 16 amino acids. The CDR3 protein is CASSTTSGGAQETQYF. Written as DNA, the CDR3 is TGTGCCAGTAGTACGACTAGCGGGGGGGCCCAAGAGACCCAGTACTTC.

This chain joins TRBV2 and TRBJ2-4; D possibly corresponds to TRBD1 (6 bases). In germline, CDR1 is SNHLY, CDR2 FYNNEI. The CDR3 has 14 amino acids. Trimming took off 10 bases at V and 7 bases at J, with 20 bases between the two ends. The CDR3 coding sequence is TGTGCCACCACGAAAGACAGGTCGGGGAACATTCAGTACTTC. Protein sequence: CATTKDRSGNIQYF.

The CDR3 nucleotides are TGTGCCAGCAGTGGCCTAGGTCCGGGGGACTCTGGAAACACCATATATTTT. It encodes CASSGLGPGDSGNTIYF. The V and J genes are TRBV6-1 and TRBJ1-3; tentatively, D is TRBD1 (5 bases). Trimming removed 4 bases at V and 0 bases at J, with 16 bases between. CDR1 and CDR2 from the germline V gene are MNHNS and SASEGT. The CDR3 is made up of 17 amino acids.

V and J are TRBV7-9 and TRBJ2-1; D is ambiguous. Germline V lookup: CDR1 SEHNR, CDR2 FQNEAQ (reference sequence). The CDR3 length is 16 residues. The V end was cut by 1 base, the J end by 0 bases, with 10 bases between. This chain's CDR3 is CASSLGRASSYNEQFF. For the CDR3, the DNA is TGTGCCAGCAGCTTAGGCAGAGCGAGCTCCTACAATGAGCAGTTCTTC.

This chain links TRBV6-1 with TRBJ2-3; the match to TRBD2 covers 8 bases. The CDR3 length is 15 residues. Germline CDR1 is MNHNS and CDR2 is SASEGT. J gave up 2 bases and V 3 bases, and 4 bases lay outside the gene matches. CDR3 sequence (DNA): TGTGCCAGCAGTGATCGCGGGAGGTTCACAGATACGCAGTATTTT. It codes for CASSDRGRFTDTQYF.

This sequence joins TRBV28 and TRBJ1-1; D is perhaps TRBD1 (6 bases). The length of the CDR3 is 15 residues. Germline values: CDR1 MDHEN, CDR2 SYDVKM. V dropped 3 bases and J dropped 1 base, with 12 bases sitting between them. The DNA of the CDR3 is TGTGCCAGCAGTTTCGACGGGGGGCAGAACACTGAAGCTTTCTTT. Translated: CASSFDGGQNTEAFF.

V usage is TRBV15 and J usage is TRBJ2-1; either TRBD1 or TRBD2 may supply D (5 bases each). Germline-derived CDR1 and CDR2 are LNHNV and YYDKDF (reference sequence). The ends were cut back, 0 bases at V and 7 bases at J, with 13 bases in the middle. There are 15 residues in the CDR3. The CDR3 DNA is TGTGCCACCAGCAGAGATACGGGACGTACGAATGAGCAGTTCTTC. As protein: CATSRDTGRTNEQFF.